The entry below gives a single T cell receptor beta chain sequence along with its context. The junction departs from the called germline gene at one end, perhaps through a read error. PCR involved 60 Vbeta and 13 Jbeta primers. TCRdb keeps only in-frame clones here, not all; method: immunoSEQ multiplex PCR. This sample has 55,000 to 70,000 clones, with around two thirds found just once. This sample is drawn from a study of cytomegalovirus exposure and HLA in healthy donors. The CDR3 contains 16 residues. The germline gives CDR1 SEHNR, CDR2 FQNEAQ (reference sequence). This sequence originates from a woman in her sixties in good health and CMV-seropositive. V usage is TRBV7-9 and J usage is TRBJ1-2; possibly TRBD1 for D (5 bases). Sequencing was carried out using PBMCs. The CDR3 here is CSSSFSTPTGSHGYTF. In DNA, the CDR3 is TGTTCCAGCAGCTTTAGTACCCCTACAGGTAGTCATGGCTACACCTTC.